The source of this TCR beta chain is a study of preoperative IRX-2 immunotherapy in early breast cancer. This clone was seen only a few times. Unmatched junction bases numbered 5, after V lost 2 bases and J lost 3 bases. Germline V gene sequence: CDR1 SGHNT, CDR2 YENEEA. The CDR3 totals 16 residues. Measured with immunoSEQ multiplex PCR; TCRdb has only the in-frame clones, and not every one. Of 75,000 to 100,000 clones in the sample, 75% to 90% were seen once. Treatment denoted: preoperative locoregional IRX-2 cytokine immunotherapy. Preoperative locoregional IRX-2 cytokine immunotherapy was tested in the phase Ib source study.

The clonotype originates from a human donor with breast cancer. Material: tumor tissue, obtained after IRX-2 immunotherapy. The rearrangement uses TRBV11-3 and TRBJ2-3; TRBD2 matches at 10 bases. The DNA for the CDR3 is TGTGCCAGCAGCTTATTTCTAGCGGGAGCTACAGATACGCAGTATTTT. Amino acids: CASSLFLAGATDTQYF.